The sequence of this T cell receptor (beta chain) was determined in a study of T cells after yellow fever vaccination. Study-level information: Each low-cell-number fraction was prepared by means of SMART-Seq v4 Ultra Low Input. Study-wide results and limits: FACS-sorted repertoires might harbor abundant contaminating clonotypes from the bulk population. Subsequent to the booster, the majority of primary-vaccination clones reappeared (about 97% CD4, 85% to 90% CD8).

It was through 5'RACE template switching that TCR cDNA was made, with a universal primer site and UMIs added. TCRdb used MiXCR to reprocess the 5' RACE reads, holding one entry per CDR3 protein. The sample includes about 260,000 distinct CDR3 sequences, 3.6% seen only once; the top ten take about 20%. As regards this clonotype: Its specificity is not known.

V was shortened by 7 bases and J by 6 bases, with 6 bases between the two germline ends. Germline V gene data show CDR1 as SEHNR and CDR2 as FQNEAQ (reference sequence). The CDR3 spans 10 residues. The receptor comes from a man between 18 and 35 years old who received the YFV17D yellow fever vaccine. The gene calls are TRBV7-9 and TRBJ1-2; the D is unclear. The sample in question was PBMCs, obtained 15 days after the yellow fever booster vaccination. CDR3 nucleotide sequence: TGTGCCAGCATTGGGGATGGCTACACCTTC. As protein: CASIGDGYTF. The entire variable domain, with the rest obtained from reference TRBV7-9 and TRBJ1-2, is as follows: DTGVSQNPRHKITKRGQNVTFRCDPISEHNRLYWYRQTLGQGPEFLTYFQNEAQLEKSRLLSDRFSAERPKGSFSTLEIQRTEQGDSAMYLCASIGDGYTFGSGTRLTVV.